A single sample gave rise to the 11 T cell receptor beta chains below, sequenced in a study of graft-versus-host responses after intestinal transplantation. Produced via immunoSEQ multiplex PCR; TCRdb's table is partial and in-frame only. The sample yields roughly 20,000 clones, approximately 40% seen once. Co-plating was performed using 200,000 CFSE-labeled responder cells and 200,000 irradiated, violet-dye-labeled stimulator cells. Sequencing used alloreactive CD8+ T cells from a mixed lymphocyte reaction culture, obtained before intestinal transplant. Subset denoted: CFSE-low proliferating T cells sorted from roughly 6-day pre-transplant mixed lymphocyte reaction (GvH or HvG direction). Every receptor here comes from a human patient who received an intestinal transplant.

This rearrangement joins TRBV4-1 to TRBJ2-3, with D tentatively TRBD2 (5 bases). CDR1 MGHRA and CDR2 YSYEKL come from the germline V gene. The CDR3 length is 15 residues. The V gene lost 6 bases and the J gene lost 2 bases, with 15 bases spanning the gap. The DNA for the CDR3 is TGCGCCAGCAGTCCGTTGTCCGGGGACACAGATACGCAGTATTTT. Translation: CASSPLSGDTDTQYF.

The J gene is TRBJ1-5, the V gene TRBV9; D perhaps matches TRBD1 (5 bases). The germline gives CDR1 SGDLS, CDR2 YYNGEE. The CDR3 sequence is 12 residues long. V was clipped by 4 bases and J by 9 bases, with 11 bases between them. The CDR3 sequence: CASSTATGPQHF. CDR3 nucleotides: TGTGCCAGCAGCACAGCCACAGGGCCCCAGCATTTT.

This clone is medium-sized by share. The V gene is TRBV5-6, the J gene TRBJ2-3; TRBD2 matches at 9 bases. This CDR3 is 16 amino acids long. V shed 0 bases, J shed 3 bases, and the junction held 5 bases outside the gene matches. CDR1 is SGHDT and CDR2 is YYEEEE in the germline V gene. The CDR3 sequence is CASSLVPSGATDTQYF. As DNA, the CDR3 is TGTGCCAGCAGCTTGGTCCCTAGCGGGGCAACAGATACGCAGTATTTT.

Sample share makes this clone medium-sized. CDR3 protein: CASSTGAPSYEQYF. DNA for the CDR3: TGTGCCAGCAGTACAGGTGCTCCCTCCTACGAGCAGTACTTC. The rearrangement links TRBV28 to TRBJ2-7; D might be TRBD1 (5 bases). Trimming stripped 5 bases from V and 0 bases from J, with 11 bases between. This CDR3 is built from 14 residues. Germline V lookup: CDR1 MDHEN, CDR2 SYDVKM.

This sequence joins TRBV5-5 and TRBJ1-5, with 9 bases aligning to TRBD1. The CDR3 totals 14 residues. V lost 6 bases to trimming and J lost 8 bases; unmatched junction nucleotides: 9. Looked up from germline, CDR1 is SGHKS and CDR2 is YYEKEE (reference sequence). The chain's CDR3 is CASTPLQGAEPQHF. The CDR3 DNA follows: TGTGCCAGCACCCCGTTACAGGGGGCTGAGCCCCAGCATTTT.

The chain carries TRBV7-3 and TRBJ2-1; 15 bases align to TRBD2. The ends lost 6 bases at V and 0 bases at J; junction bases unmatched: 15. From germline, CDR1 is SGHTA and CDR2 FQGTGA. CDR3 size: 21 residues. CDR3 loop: CASRRNRGLAGGHYSYNEQFF. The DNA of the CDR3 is TGTGCCAGCAGACGTAACCGGGGACTAGCGGGGGGTCACTACTCCTACAATGAGCAGTTCTTC. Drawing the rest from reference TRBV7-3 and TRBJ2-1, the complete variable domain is GAGVSQTPSNKVTEKGKYVELRCDPISGHTALYWYRQSLGQGPEFLIYFQGTGAADDSGLPNDRFFAVRPEGSVSTLKIQRTERGDSAVYLCASRRNRGLAGGHYSYNEQFFGPGTRLTVL.

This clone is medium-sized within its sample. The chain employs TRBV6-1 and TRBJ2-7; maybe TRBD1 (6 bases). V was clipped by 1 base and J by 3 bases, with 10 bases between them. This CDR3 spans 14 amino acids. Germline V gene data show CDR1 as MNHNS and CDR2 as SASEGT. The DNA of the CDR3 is TGTGCCAGCAGTGAAGAACAGGGTGGCTACGAGCAGTACTTC. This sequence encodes CASSEEQGGYEQYF.

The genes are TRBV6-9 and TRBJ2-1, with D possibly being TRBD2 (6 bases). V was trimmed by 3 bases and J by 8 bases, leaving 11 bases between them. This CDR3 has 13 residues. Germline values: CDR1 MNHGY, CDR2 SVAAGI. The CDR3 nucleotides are TGTGCCAGCAGTTACCCGGGGAGGTATGAGCAGTTCTTC. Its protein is CASSYPGRYEQFF.

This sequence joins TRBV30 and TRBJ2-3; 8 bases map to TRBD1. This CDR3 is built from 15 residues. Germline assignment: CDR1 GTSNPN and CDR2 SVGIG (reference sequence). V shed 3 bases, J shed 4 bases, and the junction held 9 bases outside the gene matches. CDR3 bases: TGTGCCTGGAGGATCCAGGACAGGGAGGCAGATACGCAGTATTTT. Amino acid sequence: CAWRIQDREADTQYF.

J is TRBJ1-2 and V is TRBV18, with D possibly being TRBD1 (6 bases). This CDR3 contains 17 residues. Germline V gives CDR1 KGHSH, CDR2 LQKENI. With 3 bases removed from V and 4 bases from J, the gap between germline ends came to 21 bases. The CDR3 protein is CASSPRGAGASSYGYTF. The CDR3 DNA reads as TGTGCCAGCTCACCTAGGGGGGCAGGCGCCTCCTCCTATGGCTACACCTTC.

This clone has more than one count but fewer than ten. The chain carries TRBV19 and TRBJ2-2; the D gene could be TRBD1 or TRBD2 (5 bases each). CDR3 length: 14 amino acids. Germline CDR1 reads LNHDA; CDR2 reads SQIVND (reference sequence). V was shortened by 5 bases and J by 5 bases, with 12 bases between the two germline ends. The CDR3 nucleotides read TGTGCCAGTAGTTGGTGGGGGATAACCGGGGAGCTGTTTTTT. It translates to CASSWWGITGELFF.